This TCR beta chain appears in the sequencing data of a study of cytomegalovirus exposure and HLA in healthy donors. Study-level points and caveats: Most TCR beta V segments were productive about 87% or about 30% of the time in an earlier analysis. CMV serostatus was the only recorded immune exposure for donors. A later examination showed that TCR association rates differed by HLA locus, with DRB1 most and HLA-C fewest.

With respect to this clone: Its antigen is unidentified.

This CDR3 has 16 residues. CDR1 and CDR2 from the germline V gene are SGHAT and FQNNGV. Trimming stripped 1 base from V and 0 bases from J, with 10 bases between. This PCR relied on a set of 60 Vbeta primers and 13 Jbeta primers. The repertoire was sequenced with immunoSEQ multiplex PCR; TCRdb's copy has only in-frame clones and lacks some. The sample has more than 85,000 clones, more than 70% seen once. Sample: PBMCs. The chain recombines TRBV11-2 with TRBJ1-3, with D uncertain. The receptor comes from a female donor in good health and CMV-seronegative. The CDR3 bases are TGTGCCAGCAGCTTAGCGAGGGTTGGCTCTGGAAACACCATATATTTT. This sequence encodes CASSLARVGSGNTIYF.